The 3 T cell receptor beta chains presented below share a single source sample, sequenced in a study of cytomegalovirus exposure and HLA in healthy donors. PCR was performed using 60 Vbeta and 13 Jbeta primers. TCRdb's table, derived via immunoSEQ multiplex PCR, lists solely in-frame clones and lacks some. The sample carries roughly 99,000 clones, more than 70% recorded once. Sequenced sample: PBMCs. The receptors originated from a man younger than 40 in good health and CMV-seronegative.

This chain uses TRBV19 with TRBJ2-2; D gene ambiguous. Per germline, CDR1 LNHDA and CDR2 SQIVND (reference sequence). The CDR3 totals 13 residues. V lost 6 bases, J lost 1 base, and 6 bases lay in between. The CDR3 sequence is CASSALNTGELFF. As DNA, the CDR3 is TGTGCCAGTAGCGCACTGAACACCGGGGAGCTGTTTTTT. The variable domain in full, with the rest retrieved from reference TRBV19 and TRBJ2-2, is DGGITQSPKYLFRKEGQNVTLSCEQNLNHDAMYWYRQDPGQGLRLIYYSQIVNDFQKGDIAEGYSVSREKKESFPLTVTSAQKNPTAFYLCASSALNTGELFFGEGSRLTVL.

V usage is TRBV27 and J usage is TRBJ1-1, with D perhaps TRBD1 (5 bases). This CDR3 has 13 amino acids. Trimming cost V 3 bases and J 4 bases, with 9 bases left between them. Looked up from germline, CDR1 is MNHEY and CDR2 is SMNVEV (reference sequence). The CDR3 nucleotides read TGTGCCAGCAGTTTGGACAAGACCACTGAAGCTTTCTTT. The encoded protein is CASSLDKTTEAFF.

The V and J genes are TRBV27 and TRBJ1-5; 9 nucleotides align to TRBD1. Per the germline V gene, CDR1 is MNHEY and CDR2 is SMNVEV (reference sequence). This CDR3 comprises 18 residues. Trimming at V came to 4 bases and at J to 1 base, leaving 11 bases not matched to a gene. CDR3: CASSSRLRDRASNQPQHF. For the CDR3, the DNA is TGTGCCAGCAGTTCCCGACTAAGGGACAGGGCGAGCAATCAGCCCCAGCATTTT.